The 5 T cell receptor beta chains listed next were all sequenced from one sample in a study of blood T cell repertoires in COVID-19. TCRdb's copy holds only in-frame clones and misses some; the assay was immunoSEQ multiplex PCR. The sample contains more than 300,000 clones, more than 70% of which appear only once. The specimen was PBMCs or T cells enriched from blood (not recorded which). The receptors were gathered from a woman between 18 and 29 years old who had recovered from COVID-19.

The chain combines TRBV20-1 with TRBJ2-2, with TRBD1 identical over 7 bases. This CDR3 region has 13 residues. Trimming took 3 bases from V and 7 from J; bases not matched to a gene: 5. In germline, CDR1 is DFQATT, CDR2 SNEGSKA (reference sequence). CDR3 bases: TGCAGTGCTAGTCTACAGGGGATCGGGGAGCTGTTTTTT. Protein: CSASLQGIGELFF.

This sequence joins TRBV11-3 and TRBJ2-3, with TRBD1 as a possible D gene (5 bases). CDR1 is SGHNT and CDR2 is YENEEA in the germline V gene. This CDR3 has 12 residues. V dropped 0 bases and J dropped 12 bases, with 10 bases sitting between them. The CDR3 nucleotides are TGTGCCAGCAGCTTAGACGTGGGGCATCAGTATTTT. Its translation: CASSLDVGHQYF.

This chain uses TRBV2 with TRBJ2-2; TRBD1 matches at 7 bases. Trimming removed 8 bases from V and 6 bases from J; junction bases left unmatched: 18. Germline V gives CDR1 SNHLY, CDR2 FYNNEI. CDR3 length: 17 residues. CDR3 amino acids: CASLSSQGNVPAGELFF. As DNA, the CDR3 is TGTGCCAGCCTAAGCTCACAGGGGAACGTTCCGGCCGGGGAGCTGTTTTTT.

The chain recombines TRBV15 with TRBJ1-5, with no clear D. Germline V lookup: CDR1 LNHNV, CDR2 YYDKDF (reference sequence). V was pared by 4 bases and J by 4 bases, with 5 bases between. This CDR3 contains 12 residues. The CDR3 sequence: CATSTVNQPQHF. CDR3 nucleotides: TGTGCCACCAGCACAGTAAATCAGCCCCAGCATTTT.

On this clone: Just one base apart from a much larger clone, this may be a read error. The chain employs TRBV5-1 and TRBJ2-7; 7 bases agree with TRBD1. Germline V gene lookup returns CDR1 SGHRS and CDR2 YFSETQ. With V trimmed by 3 bases and J by 0 bases, 0 bases remained unmatched. The CDR3 covers 13 residues. CDR3 region: CASSWTGSYEQYF. The CDR3, as DNA: TGCGCCAGCAGCTGGACAGGCTCCTACGAGCAGTACTTC.